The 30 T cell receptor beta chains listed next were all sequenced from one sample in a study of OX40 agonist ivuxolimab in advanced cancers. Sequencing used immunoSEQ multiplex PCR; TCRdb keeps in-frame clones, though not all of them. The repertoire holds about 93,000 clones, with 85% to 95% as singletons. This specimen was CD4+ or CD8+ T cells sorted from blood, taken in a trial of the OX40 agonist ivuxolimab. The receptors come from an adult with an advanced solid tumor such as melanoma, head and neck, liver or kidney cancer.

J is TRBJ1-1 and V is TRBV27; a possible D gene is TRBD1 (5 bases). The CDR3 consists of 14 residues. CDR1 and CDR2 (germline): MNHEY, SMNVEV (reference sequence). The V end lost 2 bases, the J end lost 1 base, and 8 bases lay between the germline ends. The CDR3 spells CASSLTGSNTEAFF. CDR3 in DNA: TGTGCCAGCAGTTTAACAGGTTCGAACACTGAAGCTTTCTTT.

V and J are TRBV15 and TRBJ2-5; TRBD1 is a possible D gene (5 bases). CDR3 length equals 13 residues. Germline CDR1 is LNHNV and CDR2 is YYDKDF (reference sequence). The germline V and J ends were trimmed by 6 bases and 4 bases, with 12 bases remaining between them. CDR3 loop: CATRERGIETQYF. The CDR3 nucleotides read TGTGCCACCAGGGAAAGGGGAATAGAGACCCAGTACTTC.

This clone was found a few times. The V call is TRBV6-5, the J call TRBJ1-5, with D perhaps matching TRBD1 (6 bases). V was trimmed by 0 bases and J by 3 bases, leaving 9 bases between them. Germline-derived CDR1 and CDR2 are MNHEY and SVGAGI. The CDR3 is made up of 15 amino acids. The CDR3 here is CASSYSGDNNQPQHF. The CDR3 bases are TGTGCCAGCAGTTACTCGGGGGACAACAATCAGCCCCAGCATTTT.

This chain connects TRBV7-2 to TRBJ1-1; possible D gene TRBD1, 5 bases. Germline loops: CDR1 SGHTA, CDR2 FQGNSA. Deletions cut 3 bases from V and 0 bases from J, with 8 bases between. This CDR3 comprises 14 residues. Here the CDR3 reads CASSFAGMNTEAFF. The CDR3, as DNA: TGTGCCAGCAGCTTTGCAGGGATGAACACTGAAGCTTTCTTT.

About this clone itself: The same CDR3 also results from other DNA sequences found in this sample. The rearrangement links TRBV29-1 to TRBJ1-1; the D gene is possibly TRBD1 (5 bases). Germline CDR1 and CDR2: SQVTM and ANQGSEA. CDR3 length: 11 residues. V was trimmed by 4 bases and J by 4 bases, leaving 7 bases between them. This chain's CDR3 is CSVGGGTEAFF. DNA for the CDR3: TGCAGCGTTGGGGGCGGCACTGAAGCTTTCTTT.

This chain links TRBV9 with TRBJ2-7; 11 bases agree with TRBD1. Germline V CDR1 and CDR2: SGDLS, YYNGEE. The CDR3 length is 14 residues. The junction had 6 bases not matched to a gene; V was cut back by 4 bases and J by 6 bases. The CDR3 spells CASSLGQGAGEQYF. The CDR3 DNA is TGTGCCAGCAGCCTTGGACAGGGGGCGGGCGAGCAGTACTTC.

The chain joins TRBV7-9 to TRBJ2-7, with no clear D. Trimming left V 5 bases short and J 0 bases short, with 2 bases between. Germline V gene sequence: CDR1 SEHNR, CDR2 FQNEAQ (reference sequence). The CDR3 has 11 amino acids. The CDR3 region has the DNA TGTGCCAGCAGCCACTCCTACGAGCAGTACTTC. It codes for CASSHSYEQYF.

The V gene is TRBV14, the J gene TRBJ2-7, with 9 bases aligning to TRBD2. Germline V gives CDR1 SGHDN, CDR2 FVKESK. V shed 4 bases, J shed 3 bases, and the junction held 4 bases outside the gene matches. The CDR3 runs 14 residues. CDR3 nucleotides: TGTGCCAGCAGCCCTGAGCGGGAGGTCTACGAGCAGTACTTC. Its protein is CASSPEREVYEQYF.

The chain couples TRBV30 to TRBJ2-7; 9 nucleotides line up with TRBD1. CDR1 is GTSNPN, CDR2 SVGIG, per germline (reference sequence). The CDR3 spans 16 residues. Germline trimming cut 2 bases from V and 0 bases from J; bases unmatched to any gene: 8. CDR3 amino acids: CAWSSPLGQGSYEQYF. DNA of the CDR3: TGTGCCTGGAGTTCCCCTTTGGGACAGGGCTCCTACGAGCAGTACTTC.

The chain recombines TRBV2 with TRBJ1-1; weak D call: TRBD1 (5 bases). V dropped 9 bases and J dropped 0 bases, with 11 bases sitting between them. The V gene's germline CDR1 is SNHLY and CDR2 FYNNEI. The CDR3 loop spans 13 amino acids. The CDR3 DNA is TGTGCCAGACAGACAGACGTGAACACTGAAGCTTTCTTT. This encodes CARQTDVNTEAFF.

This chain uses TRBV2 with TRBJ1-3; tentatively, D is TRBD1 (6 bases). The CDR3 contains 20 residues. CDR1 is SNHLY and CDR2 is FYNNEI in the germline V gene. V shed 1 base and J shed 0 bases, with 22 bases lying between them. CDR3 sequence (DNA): TGTGCCAGCAGTGAAGTGTTTGCCAGGGGCCCCCTCGCCTCTGGAAACACCATATATTTT. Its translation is CASSEVFARGPLASGNTIYF.

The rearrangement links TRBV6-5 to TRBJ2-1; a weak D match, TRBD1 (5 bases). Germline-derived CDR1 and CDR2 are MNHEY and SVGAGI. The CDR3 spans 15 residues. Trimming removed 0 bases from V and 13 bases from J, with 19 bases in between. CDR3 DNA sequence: TGTGCCAGCAGTTACTCCCCACGTGGGGCAAGTGGACAGTTCTTC. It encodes CASSYSPRGASGQFF.

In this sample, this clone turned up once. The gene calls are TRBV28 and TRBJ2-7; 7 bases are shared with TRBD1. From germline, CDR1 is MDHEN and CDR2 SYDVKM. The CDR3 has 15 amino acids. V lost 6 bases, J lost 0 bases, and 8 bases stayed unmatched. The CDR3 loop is CASRRQGSDSYEQYF. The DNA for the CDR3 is TGTGCCAGCAGGCGACAGGGCTCCGACTCCTACGAGCAGTACTTC.

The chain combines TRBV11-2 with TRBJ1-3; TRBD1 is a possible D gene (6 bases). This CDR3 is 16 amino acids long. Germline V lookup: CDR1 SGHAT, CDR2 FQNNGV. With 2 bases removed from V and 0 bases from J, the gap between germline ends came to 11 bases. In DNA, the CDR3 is TGTGCCAGCAGCTTATACAGGGTCGACTCTGGAAACACCATATATTTT. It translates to CASSLYRVDSGNTIYF.

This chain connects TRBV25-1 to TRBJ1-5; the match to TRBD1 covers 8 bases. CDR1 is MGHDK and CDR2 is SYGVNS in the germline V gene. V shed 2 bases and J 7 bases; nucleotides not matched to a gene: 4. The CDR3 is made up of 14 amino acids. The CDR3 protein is CASSEQGARQPQHF. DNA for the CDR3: TGTGCCAGCAGTGAACAGGGGGCACGGCAGCCCCAGCATTTT.

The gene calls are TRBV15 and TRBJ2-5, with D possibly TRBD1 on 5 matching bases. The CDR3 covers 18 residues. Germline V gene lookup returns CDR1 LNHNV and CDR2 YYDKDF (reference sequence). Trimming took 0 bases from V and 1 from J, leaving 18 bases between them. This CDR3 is CATSRDSWQGGFQETQYF. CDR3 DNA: TGTGCCACCAGCAGAGATTCTTGGCAGGGTGGCTTCCAAGAGACCCAGTACTTC.

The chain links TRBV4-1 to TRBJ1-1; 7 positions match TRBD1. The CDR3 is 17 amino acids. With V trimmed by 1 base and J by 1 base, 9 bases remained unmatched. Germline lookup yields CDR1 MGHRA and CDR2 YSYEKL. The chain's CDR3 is CASSQVSRGTSNTEAFF. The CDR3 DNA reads TGCGCCAGCAGCCAAGTATCCAGGGGGACTTCGAACACTGAAGCTTTCTTT.

The CDR3 is CASSQRGPTLNTEAFF. The DNA of the CDR3 is TGTGCCAGCAGTCAGCGGGGCCCCACACTGAACACTGAAGCTTTCTTT. This chain connects TRBV6-6 to TRBJ1-1; D might be TRBD1 (5 bases). Per the germline V gene, CDR1 is MNHNY and CDR2 is SVGAGI (reference sequence). V gave up 5 bases and J gave up 0 bases, with 16 bases separating them. The CDR3 consists of 16 residues.

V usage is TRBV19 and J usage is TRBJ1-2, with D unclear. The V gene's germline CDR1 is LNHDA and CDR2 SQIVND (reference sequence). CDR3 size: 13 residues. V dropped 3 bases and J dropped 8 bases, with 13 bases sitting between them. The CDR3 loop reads CASSIVPEGGYTF. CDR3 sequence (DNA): TGTGCCAGTAGTATTGTTCCGGAAGGAGGCTACACCTTC.

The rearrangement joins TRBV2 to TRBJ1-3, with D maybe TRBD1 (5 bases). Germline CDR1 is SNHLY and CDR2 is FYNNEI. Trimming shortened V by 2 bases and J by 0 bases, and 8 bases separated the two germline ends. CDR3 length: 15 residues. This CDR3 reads CASSERQFSGNTIYF. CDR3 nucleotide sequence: TGTGCCAGCAGTGAAAGACAGTTCTCTGGAAACACCATATATTTT.

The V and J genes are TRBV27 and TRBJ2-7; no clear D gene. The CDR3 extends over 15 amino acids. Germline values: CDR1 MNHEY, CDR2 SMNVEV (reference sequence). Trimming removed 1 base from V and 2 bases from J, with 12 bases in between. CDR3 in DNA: TGTGCCAGCAGTTTATTTCCCCAAACAACCTACGAGCAGTACTTC. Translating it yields CASSLFPQTTYEQYF.

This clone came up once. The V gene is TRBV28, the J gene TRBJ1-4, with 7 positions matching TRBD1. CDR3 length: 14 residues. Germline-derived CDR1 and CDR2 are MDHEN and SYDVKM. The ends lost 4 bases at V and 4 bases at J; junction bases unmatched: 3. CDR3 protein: CASSWTGLNEKLFF. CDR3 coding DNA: TGTGCCAGCAGTTGGACAGGCCTTAATGAAAAACTGTTTTTT.

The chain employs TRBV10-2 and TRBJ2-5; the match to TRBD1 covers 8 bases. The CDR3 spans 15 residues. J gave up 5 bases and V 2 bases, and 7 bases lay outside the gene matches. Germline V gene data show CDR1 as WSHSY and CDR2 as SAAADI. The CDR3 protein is CASSEPDRVVETQYF. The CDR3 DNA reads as TGCGCCAGCAGTGAGCCGGACAGGGTGGTGGAGACCCAGTACTTC.

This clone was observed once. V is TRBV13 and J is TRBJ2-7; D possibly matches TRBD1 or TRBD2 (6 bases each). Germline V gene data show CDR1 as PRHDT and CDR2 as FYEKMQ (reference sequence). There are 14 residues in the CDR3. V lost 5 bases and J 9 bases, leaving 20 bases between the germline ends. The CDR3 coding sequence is TGTGCCAGCAGCCCCGGAGGAGGGGGGATAGGGCAGTACTTC. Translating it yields CASSPGGGGIGQYF.

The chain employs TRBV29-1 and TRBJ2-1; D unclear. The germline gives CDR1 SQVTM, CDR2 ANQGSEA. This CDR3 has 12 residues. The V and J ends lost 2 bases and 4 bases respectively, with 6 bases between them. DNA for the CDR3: TGCAGCGTTGAATATGGGTACAATGAGCAGTTCTTC. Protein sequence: CSVEYGYNEQFF.

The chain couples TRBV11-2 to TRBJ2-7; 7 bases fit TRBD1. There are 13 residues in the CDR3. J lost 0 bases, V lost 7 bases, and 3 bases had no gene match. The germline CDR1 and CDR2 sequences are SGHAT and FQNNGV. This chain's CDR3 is CASTGDSSYEQYF. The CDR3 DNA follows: TGTGCCAGCACTGGGGACAGCTCCTACGAGCAGTACTTC.

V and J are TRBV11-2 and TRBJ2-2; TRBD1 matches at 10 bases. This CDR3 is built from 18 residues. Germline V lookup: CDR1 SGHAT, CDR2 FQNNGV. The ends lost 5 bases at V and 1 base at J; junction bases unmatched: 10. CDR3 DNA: TGTGCCAGCAGCCCCGGGACAGGGGTAAGAGAGAACACCGGGGAGCTGTTTTTT. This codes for CASSPGTGVRENTGELFF. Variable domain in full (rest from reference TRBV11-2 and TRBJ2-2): EAGVAQSPRYKIIEKRQSVAFWCNPISGHATLYWYQQILGQGPKLLIQFQNNGVVDDSQLPKDRFSAERLKGVDSTLKIQPAKLEDSAVYLCASSPGTGVRENTGELFFGEGSRLTVL.

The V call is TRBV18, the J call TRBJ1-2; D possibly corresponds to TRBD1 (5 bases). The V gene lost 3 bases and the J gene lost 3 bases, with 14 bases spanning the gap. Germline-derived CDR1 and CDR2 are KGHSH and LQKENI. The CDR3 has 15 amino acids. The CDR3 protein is CASSPREGTYYGYTF. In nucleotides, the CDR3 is TGTGCCAGCTCACCTCGAGAGGGGACCTACTATGGCTACACCTTC.

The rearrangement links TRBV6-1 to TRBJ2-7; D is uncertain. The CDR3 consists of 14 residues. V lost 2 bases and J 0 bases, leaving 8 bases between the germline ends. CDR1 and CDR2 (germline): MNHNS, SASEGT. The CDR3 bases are TGTGCCAGCAGTGAACAAGCCAGCTCCTACGAGCAGTACTTC. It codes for CASSEQASSYEQYF.

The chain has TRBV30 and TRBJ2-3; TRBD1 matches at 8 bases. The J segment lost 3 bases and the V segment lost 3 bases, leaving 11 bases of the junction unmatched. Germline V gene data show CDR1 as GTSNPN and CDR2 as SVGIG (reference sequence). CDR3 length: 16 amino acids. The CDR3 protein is CAWRRGDRRGTDTQYF. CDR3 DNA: TGTGCCTGGAGACGTGGGGACAGGAGAGGGACAGATACGCAGTATTTT.